The subject of this entry is one T cell receptor (beta chain). No cognate antigen has been identified for it. No much larger clone is present one base from it, and per-base qualities are unavailable. The donors were roughly 39 Caucasian individuals from Russia, aged 6 to 90 years, who were systemically healthy. Each donor gave ten milliliters of peripheral blood, collected into EDTA-treated Vacutainer tubes. Ficoll-Paque density-gradient centrifugation was used to isolate PBMCs, with at least 6 million obtained per sample. Total RNA was extracted from PBMCs with Trizol reagent, with at least 5.5 micrograms obtained per sample. For every donor, flow cytometry on a PBMC aliquot measured the percentage of naive CD45RAhigh/CD27high T cells. From cysteine to phenylalanine, the CDR3 is 16 amino acids long. Only CDR3 DNA is held: 48 bases, read in frame from base 1. CDR1 LGHNA and CDR2 YSLEER are derived from the germline V gene. The trim is 0 bases for V and 13 bases for J, with a gap of 22 bases between the germline ends.

These data are taken from a study of blood T cells in healthy people across ages (dated by TCRdb to 2013 to 2016). In terms of the full investigation: In model experiments, template switching captured about one uniquely barcoded TCR beta cDNA molecule for every two T cells. For two donors (one aged 18 to 30 and one aged 80 or older), the study analyzed two additional independent replicas of 1 million unique cDNA reads from the same blood draw. To avoid experimental bias, donors of different ages were spread randomly across the sequencing lanes. The donors were split into four age groups: young (average around 17 years), middle-aged (roughly 42), aged (roughly 60) and long-lived (approximately 89). The study measured age-related changes in TCR beta repertoire diversity using deep sequencing normalized with unique cDNA molecular identifiers. Beyond this particular receptor, the publication reports: Donor CMV infection status was unknown, potentially confounding age-related changes in expanded clonotypes. Compared with the aged group, more naive CD4+ T cells, fewer expanded clones and increased TCR diversity were shown by the long-lived group, suggesting age selection. The percentage of naive T cells measured by flow cytometry correlated strongly with observed TCR beta diversity. Observed TCR beta diversity per million T cells fell roughly linearly with age, and a significant reduction was already apparent by age roughly 40. Because profiling used bulk unsorted PBMCs, naive and antigen-experienced compartments could not be compared conclusively. Total diversity estimates from one million sequenced T cells were considered lower bounds and underestimates.

Receptor libraries were prepared by 5' RACE. For sequencing, an Illumina HiSeq 2500 was employed. A second PCR of roughly 6 to 11 cycles was run with a J-beta primer mix and a sample-barcoded 5' primer. A template-switch 5' adaptor carrying 12 random nucleotides introduced a unique molecular identifier onto each TCR beta cDNA molecule. Each sample yielded at least 3 million CDR3-containing paired-end reads. The Mint cDNA synthesis kit, primed by a TRBC-specific oligonucleotide, was used to synthesize first-strand cDNA from all RNA. After uracil-DNA glycosylase treatment, a first 18-cycle PCR used universal primers M1SS and BC2_uni_R on all cDNA. On the authors' methods: Normalization of each sample was performed by random selection of 1 million high-quality reads, each carrying a distinct molecular identifier. Instead of being binned into consensus sequences, reads that shared molecular identifiers were thrown out. CDR3 identification, clonotype clustering and error correction used MiTCR with a Q25 quality threshold and the strictest error-elimination algorithm. Lower-bound total TCR beta diversity was estimated with a nonparametric unseen species model using Euler transformation. TCRdb redid the processing of the public reads, applying fastp at Q25 and MiXCR, and retained in-frame beta chains. Under each unique CDR3 protein, matching rows form one entry showing the most common genes and DNA. The V and J calls and clone size come from TCRdb's table, not from the authors' own analysis. The sample profile shows about 1.1 million distinct CDR3 sequences; more than 30% of them were found once. The top ten clonotypes cover 10% to 15% of the sample.

The sequence is built from TRBV4-3 and TRBJ2-1, with the identity of the D gene unclear. This receptor was identified in a man aged 18 to 29 in good health. The sequencing input was blood. The CDR3 region reads CASSQDRWADEETQFF. The bases read TGCGCCAGCAGCCAAGATCGGTGGGCGGATGAAGAGACCCAGTTCTTC.